This passage covers 3 T cell receptor beta chains from one sample sequenced in a study of immune heterogeneity within non-small cell lung tumors. It was a multiplex PCR that amplified TCR beta CDR3, with 32 V and 13 J primers. TCRdb reanalysed the multiplex PCR reads using MiXCR and keeps one entry per CDR3 protein. The sample records 8,500 to 11,000 distinct CDR3 sequences, 15% to 20% being singletons. Bulk tumor genomic DNA was the template, and each sample received around 650 ng. Every primary tumor yielded several biopsies, spaced far apart, that were taken during surgery. The study enrolled patients with untreated, newly diagnosed non-small cell lung cancer who underwent curative surgery. The sample was lung tumor tissue. The receptors shown here come from a man aged 40-49 years with non-small cell lung cancer.

This clonotype was detected many times. CDR3 bases: TGCAGTGCTCCTAGGGGGGGACAGGGGTATATTCAGTACTTC. The encoded protein is CSAPRGGQGYIQYF. This chain connects TRBV20-1 to TRBJ2-4, with TRBD1 identical over 10 bases. The CDR3 has 14 residues. J gave up 10 bases and V 5 bases, and 11 bases lay outside the gene matches. Germline CDR1 DFQATT, CDR2 SNEGSKA (reference sequence).

This clonotype turned up a few times. The J gene is TRBJ1-1, the V gene TRBV2; D call uncertain. V lost 4 bases and J 8 bases, leaving 8 bases between the germline ends. CDR3 length equals 11 residues. Germline CDR1 reads SNHLY; CDR2 reads FYNNEI. The CDR3 here is CASSALPEAFF. In DNA form, the CDR3 reads TGTGCCAGCAGTGCGTTGCCCGAAGCTTTCTTT. The full variable domain, completed using reference TRBV2 and TRBJ1-1, is EPEVTQTPSHQVTQMGQEVILRCVPISNHLYFYWYRQILGQKVEFLVSFYNNEISEKSEIFDDQFSVERPDGSNFTLKIRSTKLEDSAMYFCASSALPEAFFGQGTRLTVV.

The table lists this clonotype with many counts. The CDR3 protein is CASSSLQGTYQPQHF. The CDR3 region has the DNA TGTGCCAGCAGCAGCCTACAGGGAACGTATCAGCCCCAGCATTTT. The chain links TRBV6-1 to TRBJ1-5; possible D gene TRBD1, 6 bases. Germline V gives CDR1 MNHNS, CDR2 SASEGT. There are 15 residues in the CDR3. Trimming removed 6 bases at V and 5 bases at J, with 17 bases between.